Following are 32 T cell receptor beta chains from one sample sequenced in a study of CD8 T cells in ankylosing spondylitis. These receptors have no identified antigens. General observations from the study: The study identified a TCR beta motif of under ten highly homologous variants that appeared characteristic of ankylosing spondylitis blood.

Using its own MiXCR run on the 5' RACE reads, TCRdb lists one record per CDR3 protein. Found here are a few hundred thousand distinct CDR3 sequences, 20% to 25% of them singletons; the top ten hold about a sixth. Material: blood, either unsorted or a sorted T cell fraction (not recorded which). These receptors were collected from a male donor with ankylosing spondylitis.

This clonotype was found many times. This chain uses TRBV29-1 with TRBJ2-1, with unresolved D. This CDR3 is built from 12 residues. Germline V gene data show CDR1 as SQVTM and CDR2 as ANQGSEA. V was cut by 4 bases and J by 6 bases, with 10 bases left in between. CDR3: CSVAPPGNEQFF. DNA of the CDR3: TGCAGCGTTGCTCCCCCAGGCAATGAGCAGTTCTTC.

The chain joins TRBV7-8 to TRBJ2-1, with TRBD2 identical over 14 bases. J gave up 2 bases and V 4 bases, and 7 bases lay outside the gene matches. Germline CDR1 and CDR2: SGHVS and FQNEAQ. The CDR3 runs to 18 residues. The CDR3 bases are TGTGCCAGCAGCTATGGGACTAGCGGGAGAACAACCTACAATGAGCAGTTCTTC. Its protein is CASSYGTSGRTTYNEQFF.

The chain employs TRBV4-2 and TRBJ2-3; the D gene is possibly TRBD2 (6 bases). Germline V gene data show CDR1 as LGHNA and CDR2 as YNFKEQ. Trimming pared 0 bases from V and 1 base from J, leaving 20 bases between. The CDR3 loop spans 19 amino acids. CDR3 nucleotides: TGTGCCAGCAGCCAAGATCCGCACGGGGGAGCTTCTGGCACAGATACGCAGTATTTT. This sequence encodes CASSQDPHGGASGTDTQYF.

The chain combines TRBV20-1 with TRBJ1-2, with D uncertain. V was cut by 4 bases and J by 4 bases, with 13 bases left in between. CDR1 and CDR2 from the germline V gene are DFQATT and SNEGSKA (reference sequence). The CDR3 totals 13 residues. Here the CDR3 DNA reads TGCAGTGCTATCGGTGAAAGTTCCTATGGCTACACCTTC. The encoded protein is CSAIGESSYGYTF.

This clonotype has a count of ten or more. The chain is built from TRBV4-2 and TRBJ2-3, with D hard to call. CDR1 is LGHNA and CDR2 is YNFKEQ in the germline V gene. The CDR3 is 14 residues long. V shed 4 bases and J shed 5 bases, with 13 bases lying between them. CDR3 loop: CASSPTNIRDTQYF. The CDR3, as DNA: TGTGCCAGCAGCCCTACCAATATTAGAGATACGCAGTATTTT.

In its sample, this clonotype was seen a few times. J is TRBJ2-1 and V is TRBV29-1; unclear D gene. This CDR3 region has 11 residues. Germline assignment: CDR1 SQVTM and CDR2 ANQGSEA. The ends were cut back, 4 bases at V and 5 bases at J, with 6 bases in the middle. CDR3 bases: TGCAGCGTTGGGGCCCACAATGAGCAGTTCTTC. Translated, it gives CSVGAHNEQFF.

This clonotype came up a few times. V usage is TRBV5-1 and J usage is TRBJ1-2; D uncertain. This CDR3 has 15 residues. Trimming removed 0 bases at V and 2 bases at J, with 11 bases between. Per germline, CDR1 SGHRS and CDR2 YFSETQ. The CDR3 nucleotides are TGCGCCAGCAGCTTGGTAGCGGAAGCCAACTATGGCTACACCTTC. Protein: CASSLVAEANYGYTF.

The CDR3: CASSARTSGFNTGELFF. DNA for the CDR3: TGTGCCAGCAGCGCTCGGACTAGCGGGTTTAACACCGGGGAGCTGTTTTTT. The chain has TRBV7-2 and TRBJ2-2; 11 bases match TRBD2. V shed 5 bases, J shed 2 bases, and the junction held 7 bases outside the gene matches. Germline CDR1 and CDR2: SGHTA and FQGNSA. The CDR3 contains 17 residues.

This clonotype appeared a few times. The chain joins TRBV5-1 to TRBJ2-3; D remains unclear. The CDR3 contains 12 residues. Germline CDR1 reads SGHRS; CDR2 reads YFSETQ. The ends were cut back, 4 bases at V and 6 bases at J, with 9 bases in the middle. This chain's CDR3 is CASSLQRDTQYF. The CDR3, as DNA: TGCGCCAGCAGCCTCCAGAGGGATACGCAGTATTTT. Full variable domain (missing parts from reference TRBV5-1 and TRBJ2-3): KAGVTQTPRYLIKTRGQQVTLSCSPISGHRSVSWYQQTPGQGLQFLFEYFSETQRNKGNFPGRFSGRQFSNSRSEMNVSTLELGDSALYLCASSLQRDTQYFGPGTRLTVL.

In nucleotides, the CDR3 is TGTGCCAGCACCCCCGGACAGGCAGGAGATACGCAGTATTTT. Its protein product is CASTPGQAGDTQYF. The V and J genes are TRBV28 and TRBJ2-3; TRBD1 aligns across 7 bases. V lost 7 bases, J lost 5 bases, and 9 bases stayed unmatched. CDR1 MDHEN and CDR2 SYDVKM come from the germline V gene. CDR3 size: 14 residues. The full variable domain, with the rest looked up from reference TRBV28 and TRBJ2-3, is DVKVTQSSRYLVKRTGEKVFLECVQDMDHENMFWYRQDPGLGLRLIYFSYDVKMKEKGDIPEGYSVSREKKERFSLILESASTNQTSMYLCASTPGQAGDTQYFGPGTRLTVL.

The J gene is TRBJ2-7, the V gene TRBV20-1, with D perhaps TRBD2 (6 bases). CDR3 size: 13 residues. Germline values: CDR1 DFQATT, CDR2 SNEGSKA (reference sequence). Trimming left V 3 bases short and J 4 bases short, with 13 bases between. CDR3 region: CSASLMGLYEQYF. As DNA, the CDR3 is TGCAGTGCTAGCCTTATGGGACTTTACGAGCAGTACTTC.

This clonotype was observed a handful of times. The CDR3 loop reads CASSLRTGESASGETQYF. The CDR3 region has the DNA TGTGCCAGCAGCTTACGGACAGGGGAGTCGGCTAGTGGGGAGACCCAGTACTTC. The chain is built from TRBV11-1 and TRBJ2-5; 9 nucleotides line up with TRBD1. CDR3 length: 18 residues. The trim removed 2 bases at V and 5 bases at J, leaving 15 bases unmatched. CDR1 SGHAT and CDR2 FQDESV come from the germline V gene (reference sequence).

Comment on this clonotype: A read error may produce the germline difference seen at one junction end. This chain uses TRBV7-7 with TRBJ2-5, with 7 bases that match TRBD2. The CDR3 runs to 14 residues. Germline-derived CDR1 and CDR2 are SSHAT and FNYEAQ (reference sequence). The CDR3 is CASSPTSSLGTQYF. CDR3 nucleotides: TGTGCTAGCAGTCCGACTAGCTCCCTTGGGACCCAGTACTTC.

The chain combines TRBV6-2 or TRBV6-3 with TRBJ2-7; TRBD2 aligns across 10 bases. There are 14 residues in the CDR3. Germline lookup yields CDR1 MNHEY and CDR2 SVGEGT. Trimming cost V 4 bases and J 6 bases; bases outside gene matches: 6. CDR3 bases: TGTGCCAGCAGTTTCACTAGCGGGAACGGCGAGCAGTACTTC. Protein sequence: CASSFTSGNGEQYF.

The chain uses TRBV20-1 and TRBJ1-5, with 7 nucleotides matching TRBD1. The CDR3 spans 16 residues. In germline, CDR1 is DFQATT, CDR2 SNEGSKA (reference sequence). V trimming: 0 bases; J trimming: 0 bases; junction bases outside the gene matches: 5. The CDR3: CSARDTGQYSNQPQHF. The CDR3 nucleotides read TGCAGTGCTAGAGACACGGGACAGTATAGCAATCAGCCCCAGCATTTT.

This clonotype appeared many times. The gene calls are TRBV2 and TRBJ2-2, with TRBD2 matching 9 bases. Germline trimming cut 4 bases from V and 7 bases from J; bases unmatched to any gene: 7. The CDR3 covers 15 residues. Germline V lookup: CDR1 SNHLY, CDR2 FYNNEI. The CDR3 region has the DNA TGTGCCAGCAGTGTCGGTAGCGGGAGAGTCGGGGAGCTGTTTTTT. This sequence encodes CASSVGSGRVGELFF.

This clonotype was observed a handful of times. The chain carries TRBV24-1 and TRBJ2-3; TRBD1 is a possible D gene (6 bases). Germline V gene sequence: CDR1 KGHDR, CDR2 SFDVKD. This CDR3 is 17 amino acids long. Trimming took 4 bases from V and 2 from J, leaving 18 bases between them. Here the CDR3 DNA reads TGTGCCACCAGTGACCCTTTGTCTTGGACAGCCACAGATACGCAGTATTTT. It specifies CATSDPLSWTATDTQYF.

The CDR3 here is CASSFTTLGSGGELFF. The CDR3 DNA is TGTGCCAGCAGCTTCACGACCCTAGGAAGCGGCGGGGAGCTGTTTTTT. This rearrangement joins TRBV7-2 to TRBJ2-2, with D possibly matching TRBD2 (5 bases). With 3 bases removed from V and 7 bases from J, the gap between germline ends came to 18 bases. Germline V gives CDR1 SGHTA, CDR2 FQGNSA. This CDR3 has 16 amino acids.

The CDR3 protein is CASSLVPSGSYEQYF. CDR3 in DNA: TGTGCCAGCAGCTTGGTTCCCAGCGGCTCCTACGAGCAGTACTTC. The gene calls are TRBV5-5 and TRBJ2-7, with D perhaps matching TRBD2 (5 bases). Per germline, CDR1 SGHKS and CDR2 YYEKEE (reference sequence). The CDR3 has 15 amino acids. Trimming took 0 bases from V and 0 from J, leaving 10 bases between them.

This clonotype has only a few counts. The genes are TRBV12-3 or TRBV12-4 and TRBJ2-1, with D possibly TRBD2 on 5 matching bases. Trimming left V 5 bases short and J 6 bases short, with 11 bases between. The CDR3 consists of 13 residues. CDR3 amino acids: CASSTLRGNEQFF. DNA for the CDR3: TGTGCCAGCAGTACCCTTCGGGGCAATGAGCAGTTCTTC.

V gene TRBV6-1 combines with J gene TRBJ1-6; D not certain. Trimming cost V 7 bases and J 2 bases, with 9 bases left between them. The CDR3 runs 14 residues. Germline values: CDR1 MNHNS, CDR2 SASEGT. The CDR3 reads CASTTDAYNSPLHF. CDR3 coding DNA: TGTGCCAGCACCACCGATGCCTATAATTCACCCCTCCACTTT.

The genes are TRBV12-3 or TRBV12-4 and TRBJ1-4; D is unclear. The CDR3 contains 12 residues. V gave up 2 bases and J gave up 5 bases, with 3 bases separating them. CDR3 DNA sequence: TGTGCCAGCAGTTTACAGAATGAAAAACTGTTTTTT. Translated: CASSLQNEKLFF.

The chain uses TRBV19 and TRBJ1-1, with 9 positions matching TRBD1. The V segment lost 4 bases and the J segment 9 bases; nucleotides outside the gene matches: 3. CDR3 length equals 12 residues. Germline assignment: CDR1 LNHDA and CDR2 SQIVND (reference sequence). CDR3 protein: CASSTGTGKAFF. CDR3 sequence (DNA): TGTGCCAGTAGTACCGGGACAGGGAAAGCTTTCTTT.

This sequence joins TRBV6-5 and TRBJ2-3, with D unclear. V was cut by 0 bases and J by 0 bases, with 7 bases left in between. The CDR3 is made up of 15 amino acids. Germline lookup yields CDR1 MNHEY and CDR2 SVGAGI. DNA of the CDR3: TGTGCCAGCAGTTACTCGTCGCGTAGCACAGATACGCAGTATTTT. Amino acids: CASSYSSRSTDTQYF.

The V and J genes are TRBV12-5 and TRBJ2-1, with D uncertain. Trimming cost V 1 base and J 4 bases, with 8 bases left between them. CDR1 and CDR2 (germline): LGHNT, FRNRAP. This CDR3 has 14 amino acids. CDR3 sequence (DNA): TGTGCTAGTGGTTTGGACTACCCTTACAATGAGCAGTTCTTC. Translated, it gives CASGLDYPYNEQFF.

The chain joins TRBV29-1 to TRBJ2-7, with D maybe TRBD1 (6 bases). Trimming pared 7 bases from V and 4 bases from J, leaving 17 bases between. There are 13 residues in the CDR3. Germline V gene lookup returns CDR1 SQVTM and CDR2 ANQGSEA. CDR3 residues: CSASKGQGYEQYF. CDR3 nucleotide sequence: TGCAGCGCATCAAAAGGGCAGGGGTACGAGCAGTACTTC.

The chain uses TRBV7-2 and TRBJ2-1; maybe TRBD1 (6 bases). The CDR3 covers 15 residues. Germline CDR1 SGHTA, CDR2 FQGNSA. V was clipped by 1 base and J by 3 bases, with 10 bases between them. Here the CDR3 reads CASSLERGNYNEQFF. The CDR3 DNA reads TGTGCCAGCAGCTTAGAAAGGGGGAACTACAATGAGCAGTTCTTC.

The J gene is TRBJ2-7, the V gene TRBV14; perhaps TRBD2 as D (5 bases). Between the trimmed V and J ends, which lost 2 bases and 6 bases, there was a span of 11 bases. The CDR3 is 13 amino acids. Germline loops: CDR1 SGHDN, CDR2 FVKESK. This chain's CDR3 is CASSQRERAEQYF. The CDR3 DNA follows: TGTGCCAGCAGCCAACGCGAGAGGGCCGAGCAGTACTTC.

This chain links TRBV2 with TRBJ2-3; maybe TRBD2 (6 bases). CDR1 is SNHLY, CDR2 FYNNEI, per germline. The ends were cut back, 6 bases at V and 2 bases at J, with 9 bases in the middle. The CDR3 length is 13 residues. CDR3 in amino acids: CASRASDTDTQYF. CDR3 DNA sequence: TGTGCCAGCAGGGCTAGCGACACAGATACGCAGTATTTT.

This clonotype showed up just a few times. DNA of the CDR3: TGTGCCAGCTCACCTCCGGGACAGGTTTTCAATGAGCAGTTCTTC. Protein: CASSPPGQVFNEQFF. This sequence joins TRBV18 and TRBJ2-1; 8 positions match TRBD1. CDR3 length: 15 residues. Germline-derived CDR1 and CDR2 are KGHSH and LQKENI. Unmatched junction bases numbered 7, after V lost 3 bases and J lost 6 bases.

This clonotype was seen a few times. The CDR3: CSVGGAGTGELFF. In DNA, the CDR3 is TGCAGCGTGGGCGGAGCCGGCACCGGGGAGCTGTTTTTT. V is TRBV29-1 and J is TRBJ2-2; D call uncertain. The CDR3 contains 13 residues. Looked up from germline, CDR1 is SQVTM and CDR2 is ANQGSEA. Trimming cost V 6 bases and J 4 bases, with 12 bases left between them.

This chain uses TRBV29-1 with TRBJ2-2, with 7 bases aligning to TRBD1. The CDR3 is made up of 14 amino acids. V lost 4 bases and J lost 3; bases outside the gene matches: 5. CDR1 and CDR2 (germline): SQVTM, ANQGSEA. CDR3 bases: TGCAGCGTTGCAACAGGGGAATACACCGGGGAGCTGTTTTTT. As protein: CSVATGEYTGELFF.